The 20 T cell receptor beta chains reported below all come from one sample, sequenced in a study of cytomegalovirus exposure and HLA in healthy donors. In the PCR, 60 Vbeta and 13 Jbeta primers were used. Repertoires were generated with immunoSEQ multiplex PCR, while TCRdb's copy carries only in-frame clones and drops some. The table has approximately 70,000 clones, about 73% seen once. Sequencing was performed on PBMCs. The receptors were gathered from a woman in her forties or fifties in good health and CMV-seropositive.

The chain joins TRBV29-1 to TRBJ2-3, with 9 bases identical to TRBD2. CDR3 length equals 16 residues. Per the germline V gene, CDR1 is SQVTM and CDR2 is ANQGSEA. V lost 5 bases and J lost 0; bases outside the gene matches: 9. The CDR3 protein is CSVFIWGLASTDTQYF. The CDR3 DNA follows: TGCAGCGTTTTTATCTGGGGACTAGCTAGCACAGATACGCAGTATTTT.

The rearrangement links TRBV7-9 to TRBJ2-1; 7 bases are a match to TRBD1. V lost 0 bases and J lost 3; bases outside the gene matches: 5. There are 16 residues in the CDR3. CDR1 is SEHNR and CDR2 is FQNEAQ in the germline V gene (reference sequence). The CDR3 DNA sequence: TGTGCCAGCAGCTTAGCGGTGGCAGGGGGCTACAATGAGCAGTTCTTC. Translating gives CASSLAVAGGYNEQFF.

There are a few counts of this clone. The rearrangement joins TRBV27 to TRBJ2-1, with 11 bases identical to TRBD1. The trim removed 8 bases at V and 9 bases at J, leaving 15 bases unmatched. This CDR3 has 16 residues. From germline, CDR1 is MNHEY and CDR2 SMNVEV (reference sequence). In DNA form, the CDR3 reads TGTGCCAGCCTGACCCCAGGACAGGGGGCGCATTCTGAGCAGTTCTTC. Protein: CASLTPGQGAHSEQFF.

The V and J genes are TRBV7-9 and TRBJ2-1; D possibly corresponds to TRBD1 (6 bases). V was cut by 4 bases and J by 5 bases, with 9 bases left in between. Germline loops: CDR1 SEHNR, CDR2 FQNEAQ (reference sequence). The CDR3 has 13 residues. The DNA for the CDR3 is TGTGCCAGCAGCTCCGGACAGAACAATGAGCAGTTCTTC. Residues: CASSSGQNNEQFF.

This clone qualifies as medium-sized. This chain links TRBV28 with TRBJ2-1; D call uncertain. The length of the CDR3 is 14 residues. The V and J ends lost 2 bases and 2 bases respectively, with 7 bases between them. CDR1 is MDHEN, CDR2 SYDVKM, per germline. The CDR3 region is CASSLADAYNEQFF. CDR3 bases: TGTGCCAGCAGTTTAGCGGATGCCTACAATGAGCAGTTCTTC.

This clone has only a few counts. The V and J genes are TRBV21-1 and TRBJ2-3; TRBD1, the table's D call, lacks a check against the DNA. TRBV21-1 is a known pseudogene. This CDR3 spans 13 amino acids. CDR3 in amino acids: CASRQGVGDTQYF. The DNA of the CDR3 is TGTGCCAGCAGACAGGGGGTAGGAGATACGCAGTATTTT.

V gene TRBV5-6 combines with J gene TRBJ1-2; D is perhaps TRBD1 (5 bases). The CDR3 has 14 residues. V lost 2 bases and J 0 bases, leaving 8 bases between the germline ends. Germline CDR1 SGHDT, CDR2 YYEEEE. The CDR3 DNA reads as TGTGCCAGCAGCTTACAGGCCACTAACTATGGCTACACCTTC. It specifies CASSLQATNYGYTF.

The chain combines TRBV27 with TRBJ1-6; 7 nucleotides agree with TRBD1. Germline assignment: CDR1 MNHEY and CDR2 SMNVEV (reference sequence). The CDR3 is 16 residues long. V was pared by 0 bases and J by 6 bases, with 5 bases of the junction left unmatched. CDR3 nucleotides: TGTGCCAGCAGTTTATCTAGCCCAGGGGGTAATTCACCCCTCCACTTT. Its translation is CASSLSSPGGNSPLHF.

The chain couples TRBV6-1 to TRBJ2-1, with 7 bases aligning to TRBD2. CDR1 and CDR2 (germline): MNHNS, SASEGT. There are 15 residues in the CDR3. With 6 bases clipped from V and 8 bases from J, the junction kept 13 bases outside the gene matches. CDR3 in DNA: TGTGCCAGCAGGGGGGGGGAAACAACCCACCATGAGCAGTTCTTC. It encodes CASRGGETTHHEQFF.

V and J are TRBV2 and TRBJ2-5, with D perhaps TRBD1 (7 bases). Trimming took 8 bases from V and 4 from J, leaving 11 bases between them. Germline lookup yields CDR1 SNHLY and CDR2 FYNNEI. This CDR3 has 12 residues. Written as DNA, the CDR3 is TGTGCCAGCGCAGGGGGAGGAGAGACCCAGTACTTC. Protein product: CASAGGGETQYF.

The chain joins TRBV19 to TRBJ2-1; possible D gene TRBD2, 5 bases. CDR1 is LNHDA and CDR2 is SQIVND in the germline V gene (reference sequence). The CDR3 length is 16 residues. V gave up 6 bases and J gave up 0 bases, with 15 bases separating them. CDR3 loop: CASRSDSQSSYNEQFF. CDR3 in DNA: TGTGCCAGTAGGTCGGACTCACAAAGCTCCTACAATGAGCAGTTCTTC.

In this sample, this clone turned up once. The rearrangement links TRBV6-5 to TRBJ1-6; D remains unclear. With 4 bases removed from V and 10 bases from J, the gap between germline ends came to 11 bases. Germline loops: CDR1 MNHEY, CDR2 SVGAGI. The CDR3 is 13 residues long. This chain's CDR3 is CASSSLEGSPLHF. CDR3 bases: TGTGCCAGCAGTTCCCTGGAGGGATCACCCCTCCACTTT.

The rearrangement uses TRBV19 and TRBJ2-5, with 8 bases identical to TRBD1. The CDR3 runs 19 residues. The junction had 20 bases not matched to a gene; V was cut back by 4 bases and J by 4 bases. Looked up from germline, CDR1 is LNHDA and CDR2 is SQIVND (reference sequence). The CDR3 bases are TGTGCCAGTAGTAGATACGACAGGGGCGAGGTAGTAGACGGAGAGACCCAGTACTTC. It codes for CASSRYDRGEVVDGETQYF. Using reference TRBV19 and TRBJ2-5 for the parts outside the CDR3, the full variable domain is DGGITQSPKYLFRKEGQNVTLSCEQNLNHDAMYWYRQDPGQGLRLIYYSQIVNDFQKGDIAEGYSVSREKKESFPLTVTSAQKNPTAFYLCASSRYDRGEVVDGETQYFGPGTRLLVL.

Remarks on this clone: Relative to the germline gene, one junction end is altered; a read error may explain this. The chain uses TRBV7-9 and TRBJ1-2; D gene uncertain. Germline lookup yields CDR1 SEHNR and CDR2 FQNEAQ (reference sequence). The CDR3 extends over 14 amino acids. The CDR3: CSSSPVPGDYGYTF. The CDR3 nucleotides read TGTTCCAGCAGCCCGGTCCCCGGGGACTATGGCTACACCTTC.

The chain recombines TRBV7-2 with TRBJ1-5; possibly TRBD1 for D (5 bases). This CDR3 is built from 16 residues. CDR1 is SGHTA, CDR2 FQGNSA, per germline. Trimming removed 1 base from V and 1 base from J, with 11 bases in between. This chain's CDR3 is CASSLDWRGSNQPQHF. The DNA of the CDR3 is TGTGCCAGCAGCTTAGATTGGAGGGGAAGCAATCAGCCCCAGCATTTT.

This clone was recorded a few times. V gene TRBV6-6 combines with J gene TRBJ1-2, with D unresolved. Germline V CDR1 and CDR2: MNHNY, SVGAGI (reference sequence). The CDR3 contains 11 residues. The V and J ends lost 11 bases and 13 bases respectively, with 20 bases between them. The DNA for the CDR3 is TGTGCCGCTTTAGCGGCAAACCTTCTCACCTTC. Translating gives CAALAANLLTF.

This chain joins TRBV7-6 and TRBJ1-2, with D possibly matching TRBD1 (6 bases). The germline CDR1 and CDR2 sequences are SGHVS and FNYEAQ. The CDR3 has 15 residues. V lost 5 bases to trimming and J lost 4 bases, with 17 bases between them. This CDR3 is CASSLNGQSVYGYTF. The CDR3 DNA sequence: TGTGCCAGCAGCCTTAATGGACAGTCAGTCTATGGCTACACCTTC.

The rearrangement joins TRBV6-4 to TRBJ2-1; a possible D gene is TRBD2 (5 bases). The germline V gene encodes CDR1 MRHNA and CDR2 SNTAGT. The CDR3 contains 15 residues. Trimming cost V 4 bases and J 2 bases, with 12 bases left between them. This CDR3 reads CASSGEHRPYNEQFF. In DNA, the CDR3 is TGTGCCAGCAGTGGGGAGCACCGCCCCTACAATGAGCAGTTCTTC.

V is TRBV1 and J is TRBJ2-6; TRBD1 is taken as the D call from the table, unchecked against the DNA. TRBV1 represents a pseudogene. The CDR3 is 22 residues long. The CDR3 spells CTSSQELYGTGVSPSGANVLTF. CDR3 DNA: TGCACCAGCAGCCAAGAACTGTACGGGACAGGGGTCTCCCCCTCTGGGGCCAACGTCCTGACTTTC.

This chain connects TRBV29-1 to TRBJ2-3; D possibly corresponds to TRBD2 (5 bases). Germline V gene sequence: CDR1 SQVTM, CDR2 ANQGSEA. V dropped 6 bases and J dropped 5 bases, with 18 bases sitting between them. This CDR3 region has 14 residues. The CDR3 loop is CSVSSGSSEDTQYF. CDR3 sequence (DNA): TGCAGCGTCTCAAGCGGATCGAGCGAAGATACGCAGTATTTT.